Listed below are T cell receptor beta chains from one sample, sequenced in a study of cytomegalovirus exposure and HLA in healthy donors. Method: immunoSEQ multiplex PCR; TCRdb's copy keeps in-frame clones and lacks some. The sample has about 97,000 clones, 63% seen once; the top ten hold more than 4.5%. The material sequenced was PBMCs. The receptor set was obtained from a human donor in good health. Each CDR3 is given with its conserved first and last residue. D genes are given only for firm matches. The size entry is marked missing in some rows and otherwise reads once, few, many or a size class.

clone_size j_call v_call d_call cdr3_nt cdr3_aa
. TRBJ1-6 TRBV6-5 . TGTGCCAGCAGCCCGGTTACGGGGGGAGGTTCACCCCTCCACTTT CASSPVTGGGSPLHF
few TRBJ2-7 TRBV4-2 TRBD2 TGTGCCAGCAGCCAACCAGCGGGAGGTTACGAGCAGTACTTC CASSQPAGGYEQYF
. TRBJ2-2 TRBV7-8 . TGTGCCAGCAGCTTTATGTCGGGGAGCACCGGGGAGCTGTTTTTT CASSFMSGSTGELFF
few TRBJ1-2 TRBV2 TRBD1 TGTGCCAGCAGCCCGGCCGGGACAGGCATCTATGGCTACACCTTC CASSPAGTGIYGYTF
once TRBJ2-7 TRBV28 TRBD2 TGTGCCAGCAGTTGGCTAGCGGGAGTCGAGCAGTACTTC CASSWLAGVEQYF
. TRBJ2-1 TRBV5-1 . TGCGCCAGCAGCGCATCCGGGACAAACAATGAGCAGTTCTTC CASSASGTNNEQFF
. TRBJ2-3 TRBV6-1 TRBD2 TGTGCCAGCAGTGCACTAGCGACTAGCACAGATACGCAGTATTTT CASSALATSTDTQYF
. TRBJ1-2 TRBV6-5 . TGTGCCAGCAAGGGGGTGAATCTGGGAAACTATGGCTACACCTTC CASKGVNLGNYGYTF
. TRBJ2-3 TRBV27 . TGTGCCAGCAGTTTAGAGCGGCCTAGCACAGATACGCAGTATTTT CASSLERPSTDTQYF
. TRBJ2-1 TRBV7-9 TRBD2 TGTGCCAGCAGCCCGGGACTAGCGGGATCAGGCTACAATGAGCAGTTCTTC CASSPGLAGSGYNEQFF
. TRBJ2-3 TRBV9 TRBD2 TGTGCCAGCAGCGTAGGGGGACTAGCGGGAGGGCCTGGCACAGATACGCAGTATTTT CASSVGGLAGGPGTDTQYF
. TRBJ2-7 TRBV4-2 . TGTGCCAGCAGCCAAGATACGGAGGACGAGCAGTACTTC CASSQDTEDEQYF
. TRBJ2-7 TRBV2 . TGTGCCACCGGTTTACAGGGGGGGTCCCAAGCTGGCTACGAGCAGTACTTC CATGLQGGSQAGYEQYF
few TRBJ2-7 TRBV5-4 . TGTGCCAGCAGCTTTTTAGGGGCCTACGAGCAGTACTTC CASSFLGAYEQYF